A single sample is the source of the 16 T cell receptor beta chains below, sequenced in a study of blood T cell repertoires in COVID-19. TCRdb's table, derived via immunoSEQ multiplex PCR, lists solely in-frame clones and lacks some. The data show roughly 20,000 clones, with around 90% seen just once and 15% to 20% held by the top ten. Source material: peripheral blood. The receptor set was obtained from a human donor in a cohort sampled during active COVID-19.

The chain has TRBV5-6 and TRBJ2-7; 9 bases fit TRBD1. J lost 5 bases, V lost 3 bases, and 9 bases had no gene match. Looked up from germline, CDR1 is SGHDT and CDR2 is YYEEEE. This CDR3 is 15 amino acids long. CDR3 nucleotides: TGTGCCAGCAGCTGGACCGGGACAGGGATCCACGAGCAGTACTTC. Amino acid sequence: CASSWTGTGIHEQYF. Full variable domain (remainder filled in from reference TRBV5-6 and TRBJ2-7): DAGVTQSPTHLIKTRGQQVTLRCSPKSGHDTVSWYQQALGQGPQFIFQYYEEEERQRGNFPDRFSGHQFPNYSSELNVNALLLGDSALYLCASSWTGTGIHEQYFGPGTRLTVT.

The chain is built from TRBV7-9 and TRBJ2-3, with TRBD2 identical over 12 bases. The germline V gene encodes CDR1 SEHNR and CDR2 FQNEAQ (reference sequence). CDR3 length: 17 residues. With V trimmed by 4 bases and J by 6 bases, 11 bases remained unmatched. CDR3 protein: CASSYFSSGGASDTQYF. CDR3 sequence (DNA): TGTGCCAGCAGCTACTTCTCTAGCGGGGGGGCAAGTGATACGCAGTATTTT.

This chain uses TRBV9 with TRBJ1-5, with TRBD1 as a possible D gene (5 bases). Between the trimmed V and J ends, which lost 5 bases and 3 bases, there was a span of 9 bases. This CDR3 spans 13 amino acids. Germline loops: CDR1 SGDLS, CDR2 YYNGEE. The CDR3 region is CASSGQPNQPQHF. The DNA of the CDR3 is TGTGCCAGCAGTGGACAACCCAATCAGCCCCAGCATTTT.

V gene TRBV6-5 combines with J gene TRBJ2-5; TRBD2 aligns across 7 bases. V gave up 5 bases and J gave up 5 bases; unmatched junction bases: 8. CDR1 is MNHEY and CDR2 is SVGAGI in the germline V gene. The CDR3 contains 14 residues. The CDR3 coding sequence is TGTGCCAGCAGTCCCTACCTGGGAGGGGAGACCCAGTACTTC. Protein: CASSPYLGGETQYF.

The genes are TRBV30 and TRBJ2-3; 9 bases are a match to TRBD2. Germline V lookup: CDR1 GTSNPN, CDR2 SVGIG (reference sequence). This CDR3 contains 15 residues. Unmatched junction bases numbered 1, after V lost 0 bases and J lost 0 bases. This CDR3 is CAWSVLAGSTDTQYF. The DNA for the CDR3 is TGTGCCTGGAGTGTACTAGCGGGTAGCACAGATACGCAGTATTTT.

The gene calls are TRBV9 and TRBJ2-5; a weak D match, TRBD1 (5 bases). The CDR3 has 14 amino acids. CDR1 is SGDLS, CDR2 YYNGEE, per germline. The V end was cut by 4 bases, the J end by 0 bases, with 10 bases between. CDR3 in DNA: TGTGCCAGCAGCTCAAAGGACAACCAAGAGACCCAGTACTTC. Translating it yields CASSSKDNQETQYF.

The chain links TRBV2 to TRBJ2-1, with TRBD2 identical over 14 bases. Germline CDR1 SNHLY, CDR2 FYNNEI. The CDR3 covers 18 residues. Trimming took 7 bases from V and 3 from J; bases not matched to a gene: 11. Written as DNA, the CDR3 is TGTGCCAGCACCCCCTCCGGACTAGCGGGGGGCCTCTACAATGAGCAGTTCTTC. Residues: CASTPSGLAGGLYNEQFF.

CDR3 residues: CASSLVEARGGETQYF. CDR3 nucleotides: TGCGCCAGCAGCTTGGTAGAGGCCCGAGGTGGGGAGACCCAGTACTTC. The chain couples TRBV5-1 to TRBJ2-5; D is ambiguous. The CDR3 runs 16 residues. V was cut by 0 bases and J by 5 bases, with 17 bases left in between. The V gene's germline CDR1 is SGHRS and CDR2 YFSETQ.

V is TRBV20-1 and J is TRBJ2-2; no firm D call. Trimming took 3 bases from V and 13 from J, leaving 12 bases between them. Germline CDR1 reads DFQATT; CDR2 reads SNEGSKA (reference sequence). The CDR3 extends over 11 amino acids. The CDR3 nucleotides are TGCAGTGCTAGCTTATTCAGTGGGCTGTTTTTT. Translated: CSASLFSGLFF.

As DNA, the CDR3 is TGTGCCAGCACCTGGGCAGGGGGCTACGAGCAGTACTTC. Translation gives CASTWAGGYEQYF. The chain joins TRBV28 to TRBJ2-7, with 7 nucleotides matching TRBD1. Germline CDR1 and CDR2: MDHEN and SYDVKM. This CDR3 comprises 13 residues. Germline trimming cut 7 bases from V and 3 bases from J; bases unmatched to any gene: 6.

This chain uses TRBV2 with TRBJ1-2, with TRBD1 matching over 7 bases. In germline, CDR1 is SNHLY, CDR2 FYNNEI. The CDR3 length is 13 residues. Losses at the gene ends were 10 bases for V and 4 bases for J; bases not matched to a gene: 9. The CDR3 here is CAIQGTDSYGYTF. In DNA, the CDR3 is TGTGCCATCCAAGGGACAGACAGCTATGGCTACACCTTC.

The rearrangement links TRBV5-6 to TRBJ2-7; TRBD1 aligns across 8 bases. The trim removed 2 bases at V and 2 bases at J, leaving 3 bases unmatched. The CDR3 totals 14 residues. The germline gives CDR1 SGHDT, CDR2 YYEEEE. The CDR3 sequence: CASSFRDRPYEQYF. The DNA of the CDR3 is TGTGCCAGCAGCTTCCGGGACAGGCCCTACGAGCAGTACTTC.

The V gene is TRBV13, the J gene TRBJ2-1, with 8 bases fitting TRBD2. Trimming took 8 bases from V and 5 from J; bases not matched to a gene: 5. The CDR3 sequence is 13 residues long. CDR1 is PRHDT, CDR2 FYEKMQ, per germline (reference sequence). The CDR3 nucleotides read TGTGCCAGCGAACTAGCGGCCGACAATGAGCAGTTCTTC. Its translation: CASELAADNEQFF.

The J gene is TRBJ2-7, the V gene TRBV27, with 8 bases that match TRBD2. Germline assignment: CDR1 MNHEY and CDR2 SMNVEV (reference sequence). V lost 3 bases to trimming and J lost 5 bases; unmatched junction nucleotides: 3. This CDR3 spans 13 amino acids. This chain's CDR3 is CASSFREGDEQYF. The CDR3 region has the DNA TGTGCCAGCAGTTTCCGGGAGGGGGACGAGCAGTACTTC.

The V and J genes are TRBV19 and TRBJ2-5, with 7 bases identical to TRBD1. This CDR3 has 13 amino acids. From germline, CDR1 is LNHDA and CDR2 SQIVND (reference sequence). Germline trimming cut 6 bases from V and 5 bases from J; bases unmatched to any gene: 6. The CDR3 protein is CASSNRGRETQYF. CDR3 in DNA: TGTGCCAGTAGCAACAGGGGCCGGGAGACCCAGTACTTC.

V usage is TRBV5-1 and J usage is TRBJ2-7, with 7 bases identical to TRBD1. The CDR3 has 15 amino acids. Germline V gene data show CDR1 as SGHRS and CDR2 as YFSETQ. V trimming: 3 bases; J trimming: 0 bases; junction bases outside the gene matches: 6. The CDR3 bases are TGCGCCAGCAGCTACGGGACAGCCAGCTCCTACGAGCAGTACTTC. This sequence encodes CASSYGTASSYEQYF.